This entry is about one T cell receptor (beta chain). What antigen it recognizes has not been identified. The input lacks base qualities; no much larger clone sits a single base away. The library was built by means of PCR. The listed sequencing device is Illumina HiSeq 2500. TCR libraries were prepared with molecular barcoding, using unique molecular identifiers to normalize TCRbeta repertoire quantification. TCRdb reprocessing: public reads trimmed at Q25 with fastp, clones called with MiXCR, in-frame beta chains kept. Every distinct CDR3 protein forms one entry, paired with its most common genes and DNA. The sample data list some 390,000 distinct CDR3 sequences, and around 20% of these were observed just once. The top ten hold 3% to 4% of the sample. The data were obtained in a study of T-cell reconstitution after alpha-beta-depleted transplantation in children (dated by TCRdb to about 2016). Context from the whole study: T-cell immune reconstitution after TCRalphabeta/CD19-depleted allogeneic hematopoietic cell transplantation in children was quantitatively tracked in the study by means of TCR repertoire profiling.

The germline V gene (reference sequence) supplies CDR1 SEHNR and CDR2 FQNEAQ. From the cysteine up to the phenylalanine, the CDR3 has a length of 16 residues. CDR3 DNA is the only sequence kept; it has 48 bases, read in frame from the first base. V was cut back by 5 bases and J by 4 bases, leaving a gap of 15 bases between them. The clonotype originates from a human donor who donated a stem cell graft to a child with acute myeloid leukemia. Material: PBMCs from the stem cell graft donor, obtained from the stem cell graft. The sequence links TRBV7-9 to TRBJ2-6; TRBD2 could be the D gene, as 6 bases match. At the DNA level, the sequence is TGTGCCAGCAGCCAACTTGGGGGGTCCGGGGCCAACGTCCTGACTTTC. Translated, this gives CASSQLGGSGANVLTF.